This T cell receptor (beta chain) was recovered during a study of blood T cell repertoires in COVID-19. Per the original data handling: By means of reference gene primer amplification, nucleated cell counts were estimated. Here immunoSEQ multiplex PCR was the method, and the copy in TCRdb shows in-frame clones only, minus some. That table supplies the V and J calls and clone size; D and trimming were determined from the DNA. Among 150,000 to 200,000 clones listed, 70% to 85% were seen once. Germline values: CDR1 SGDLS, CDR2 YYNGEE. The CDR3 totals 14 residues. V lost 4 bases to trimming and J lost 2 bases, with 12 bases between them.

The sequenced sample was PBMCs or T cells enriched from blood (not recorded which). The gene calls are TRBV9 and TRBJ2-5, with a tentative D call TRBD2 (5 bases). The TCR was taken from a woman aged 55-70 years with acute COVID-19. CDR3 amino acids: CASSTLSGQETQYF. The CDR3 DNA reads as TGTGCCAGCAGCACCCTGTCGGGGCAAGAGACCCAGTACTTC.